The 27 T cell receptor beta chains presented below share a single source sample, sequenced in a study of T cell responses to AZD1222 COVID-19 vaccine. Repertoires were generated with immunoSEQ multiplex PCR, while TCRdb's copy carries only in-frame clones and drops some. The top ten clones hold 11% to 15% of a sample with about 120,000 clones, roughly 90% of them seen once. This specimen was peripheral blood, taken on day 0 of AZD1222 vaccination. These TCRs come from an adult in good health.

The chain carries TRBV2 and TRBJ2-7; D is unclear. CDR1 is SNHLY and CDR2 is FYNNEI in the germline V gene. The V gene lost 6 bases and the J gene lost 3 bases, with 3 bases spanning the gap. The CDR3 totals 10 residues. CDR3 DNA: TGTGCCAGCAGGGTCTACGAGCAGTACTTC. This codes for CASRVYEQYF.

The rearrangement uses TRBV10-2 and TRBJ2-1; D call uncertain. This CDR3 has 13 residues. Trimming removed 2 bases from V and 6 bases from J, with 8 bases in between. Germline V gene data show CDR1 as WSHSY and CDR2 as SAAADI. CDR3 in DNA: TGCGCCAGCAGTGAGAACGAAGTCAATGAGCAGTTCTTC. Its protein product is CASSENEVNEQFF.

V and J are TRBV6-2 or TRBV6-3 and TRBJ1-1; D is undetermined. Germline lookup yields CDR1 MNHEY and CDR2 SVGEGT. V lost 6 bases and J lost 5, with 10 bases in between. This CDR3 spans 12 amino acids. CDR3 in amino acids: CASSSFDTEAFF. Written as DNA, the CDR3 is TGTGCCAGCAGCTCCTTCGATACTGAAGCTTTCTTT.

This clone occurred once. The chain combines TRBV12-3 or TRBV12-4 with TRBJ1-2, with 7 positions matching TRBD1. This CDR3 has 12 amino acids. With V trimmed by 7 bases and J by 7 bases, 6 bases remained unmatched. For the CDR3, the DNA is TGTGCCAGCACCCCGACAGGGTCTGGCTACACCTTC. This gives the protein CASTPTGSGYTF.

The chain uses TRBV29-1 and TRBJ2-7; no firm D call. Per the germline V gene, CDR1 is SQVTM and CDR2 is ANQGSEA. The CDR3 totals 14 residues. V was trimmed by 4 bases and J by 5 bases, leaving 18 bases between them. CDR3 region: CSVGGILGLDEQYF. CDR3 bases: TGCAGCGTTGGCGGTATCCTTGGCTTGGACGAGCAGTACTTC.

This chain uses TRBV19 with TRBJ2-5; 14 positions match TRBD2. The trim removed 1 base at V and 5 bases at J, leaving 9 bases unmatched. CDR1 is LNHDA and CDR2 is SQIVND in the germline V gene (reference sequence). CDR3 length: 18 residues. The CDR3 here is CASSIVAGTSGSWETQYF. CDR3 sequence (DNA): TGTGCCAGTAGTATAGTCGCTGGGACTAGCGGGAGTTGGGAGACCCAGTACTTC.

V gene TRBV28 combines with J gene TRBJ2-5; 10 bases are a match to TRBD2. In germline, CDR1 is MDHEN, CDR2 SYDVKM. Germline trimming cut 1 base from V and 5 bases from J; bases unmatched to any gene: 7. The CDR3 extends over 16 amino acids. CDR3 residues: CASSLSLAGAEETQYF. The CDR3 DNA reads TGTGCCAGCAGTTTATCCCTAGCGGGAGCCGAGGAGACCCAGTACTTC.

The rearrangement links TRBV18 to TRBJ1-5, with TRBD1 as a possible D gene (5 bases). CDR1 is KGHSH, CDR2 LQKENI, per germline. The CDR3 contains 16 residues. Trimming left V 2 bases short and J 1 base short, with 12 bases between. The CDR3 sequence is CASSPEGQGSNQPQHF. The CDR3 nucleotides read TGTGCCAGCTCACCAGAAGGCCAGGGCAGCAATCAGCCCCAGCATTTT.

This clone came up once. The chain links TRBV5-6 to TRBJ2-2; no clear D. Germline CDR1 reads SGHDT; CDR2 reads YYEEEE. V lost 4 bases to trimming and J lost 6 bases, with 10 bases between them. There are 13 residues in the CDR3. In nucleotides, the CDR3 is TGTGCCAGCAGCGGAAGTAGACCCGGGGAGCTGTTTTTT. Its translation is CASSGSRPGELFF.

Here the CDR3 reads CASSYYRVGHNSPLHF. The DNA for the CDR3 is TGTGCCAGCAGTTACTACAGGGTGGGGCATAATTCACCCCTCCACTTT. This chain joins TRBV6-5 and TRBJ1-6; TRBD1 is a possible D gene (6 bases). The CDR3 covers 16 residues. Germline V CDR1 and CDR2: MNHEY, SVGAGI. V lost 1 base, J lost 5 bases, and 12 bases lay in between.

The genes are TRBV27 and TRBJ1-4; no clear D gene. The CDR3 contains 15 residues. CDR1 and CDR2 from the germline V gene are MNHEY and SMNVEV (reference sequence). Trimming shortened V by 2 bases and J by 0 bases, and 7 bases separated the two germline ends. The CDR3, as DNA: TGTGCCAGCAGTTTAGGAGAGGCAACTAATGAAAAACTGTTTTTT. Its translation: CASSLGEATNEKLFF.

This clone turned up a few times. The chain employs TRBV28 and TRBJ2-7; D is perhaps TRBD1 (6 bases). V was shortened by 6 bases and J by 0 bases, with 12 bases between the two germline ends. Germline assignment: CDR1 MDHEN and CDR2 SYDVKM. The CDR3 length is 14 residues. CDR3 nucleotide sequence: TGTGCCAGCAGACCCGACAGGAGCTCCTACGAGCAGTACTTC. Amino acid sequence: CASRPDRSSYEQYF.

The J gene is TRBJ2-3, the V gene TRBV12-3 or TRBV12-4, with unresolved D. V was trimmed by 6 bases and J by 1 base, leaving 8 bases between them. There are 13 residues in the CDR3. The CDR3 protein is CASSRSRTDTQYF. The CDR3, as DNA: TGTGCCAGCAGCCGGTCCCGCACAGATACGCAGTATTTT.

The chain recombines TRBV6-5 with TRBJ1-2; D is possibly TRBD1 (5 bases). The length of the CDR3 is 13 residues. Trimming shortened V by 7 bases and J by 3 bases, and 12 bases separated the two germline ends. Germline V CDR1 and CDR2: MNHEY, SVGAGI. The CDR3, as DNA: TGTGCCAGCACTGTGGGGCTCGACTATGGCTACACCTTC. This gives the protein CASTVGLDYGYTF.

The chain carries TRBV5-5 and TRBJ1-2, with TRBD1 matching over 8 bases. Germline loops: CDR1 SGHKS, CDR2 YYEKEE (reference sequence). The ends lost 0 bases at V and 4 bases at J; junction bases unmatched: 8. The CDR3 has 16 residues. This CDR3 is CASSLESGGLGYGYTF. The DNA for the CDR3 is TGTGCCAGCAGCTTGGAATCAGGGGGCTTAGGCTATGGCTACACCTTC.

This chain joins TRBV6-1 and TRBJ1-4; D perhaps matches TRBD1 (6 bases). The germline V gene encodes CDR1 MNHNS and CDR2 SASEGT. With 1 base removed from V and 6 bases from J, the gap between germline ends came to 18 bases. The CDR3 is 17 amino acids. CDR3 sequence reads: CASSEVVTGQGYEKLFF. CDR3 nucleotide sequence: TGTGCCAGCAGTGAAGTGGTGACAGGCCAGGGGTATGAAAAACTGTTTTTT.

This clone occurred once. This rearrangement joins TRBV11-2 to TRBJ2-7; D is ambiguous. Trimming shortened V by 7 bases and J by 2 bases, and 9 bases separated the two germline ends. Germline V gene data show CDR1 as SGHAT and CDR2 as FQNNGV. This CDR3 comprises 12 residues. CDR3 nucleotide sequence: TGTGCCAGCAAGCTAGGTCCCTACGAGCAGTACTTC. Its translation: CASKLGPYEQYF.

The V gene is TRBV19, the J gene TRBJ2-2, with D hard to call. This CDR3 has 17 amino acids. Germline V gene data show CDR1 as LNHDA and CDR2 as SQIVND (reference sequence). Trimming took off 1 base at V and 0 bases at J, with 12 bases between the two ends. The CDR3 loop is CASSIVPRVTNTGELFF. The CDR3 DNA reads as TGTGCCAGTAGTATAGTCCCCAGAGTGACGAACACCGGGGAGCTGTTTTTT.

The CDR3 coding sequence is TGTGCCAGCAGCTTAACTGGACAGGGGGCGTACGAGCAGTACTTC. This sequence encodes CASSLTGQGAYEQYF. V and J are TRBV7-2 and TRBJ2-7; 11 nucleotides agree with TRBD1. CDR3 size: 15 residues. V gave up 2 bases and J gave up 4 bases; unmatched junction bases: 4. CDR1 and CDR2 (germline): SGHTA, FQGNSA.

As DNA, the CDR3 is TGTGCCAGTAGTTGGACGGGAGAGACTGAAGCTTTCTTT. It yields the protein CASSWTGETEAFF. The chain combines TRBV19 with TRBJ1-1; D not certain. CDR1 is LNHDA, CDR2 SQIVND, per germline (reference sequence). The CDR3 consists of 13 residues. V lost 5 bases and J 5 bases, leaving 12 bases between the germline ends. Full variable domain (rest looked up from reference TRBV19 and TRBJ1-1): DGGITQSPKYLFRKEGQNVTLSCEQNLNHDAMYWYRQDPGQGLRLIYYSQIVNDFQKGDIAEGYSVSREKKESFPLTVTSAQKNPTAFYLCASSWTGETEAFFGQGTRLTVV.

V usage is TRBV5-1 and J usage is TRBJ1-2; D possibly corresponds to TRBD1 (5 bases). The V gene's germline CDR1 is SGHRS and CDR2 YFSETQ. The CDR3 extends over 14 amino acids. V shed 1 base and J shed 7 bases, with 14 bases lying between them. The CDR3 nucleotides read TGCGCCAGCAGCTTGTCAAGGGACGCATTTGGCTACACCTTC. Protein product: CASSLSRDAFGYTF.

The J gene is TRBJ1-2, the V gene TRBV27, with D maybe TRBD1 (6 bases). The germline CDR1 and CDR2 sequences are MNHEY and SMNVEV (reference sequence). V was cut by 6 bases and J by 4 bases, with 15 bases left in between. The CDR3 runs 14 residues. The CDR3 region is CASSKQGGVYGYTF. CDR3 DNA sequence: TGTGCCAGCAGCAAACAGGGTGGGGTCTATGGCTACACCTTC.

This clone was seen a single time. The rearrangement links TRBV3-1 (or the pseudogene TRBV3-2) to TRBJ1-2; D call uncertain. With 6 bases removed from V and 5 bases from J, the gap between germline ends came to 16 bases. The CDR3 sequence is 14 residues long. The germline V gene encodes CDR1 LGHDT and CDR2 YNNKEL (reference sequence). CDR3: CASSPARDLYGYTF. In nucleotides, the CDR3 is TGTGCCAGCAGTCCCGCGCGAGACCTATATGGCTACACCTTC.

This chain joins TRBV6-6 and TRBJ2-5; D may be TRBD1 (7 bases). Between the trimmed V and J ends, which lost 3 bases and 5 bases, there was a span of 13 bases. The CDR3 has 14 residues. From germline, CDR1 is MNHNY and CDR2 SVGAGI (reference sequence). The CDR3 DNA reads TGTGCCAGCAGTTATATTTCAGGGGGGGAGACCCAGTACTTC. The encoded protein is CASSYISGGETQYF.

The chain employs TRBV5-8 and TRBJ2-2; TRBD1 might be the D (6 bases). The length of the CDR3 is 15 residues. The germline V gene has CDR1 SGHTS and CDR2 YDEGEE. V shed 6 bases and J shed 5 bases, with 17 bases lying between them. The CDR3: CASTFGTWMTGELFF. The DNA of the CDR3 is TGTGCCAGCACCTTCGGGACATGGATGACCGGGGAGCTGTTTTTT.

The chain is built from TRBV20-1 and TRBJ1-1; the D is unclear. Per the germline V gene, CDR1 is DFQATT and CDR2 is SNEGSKA (reference sequence). This CDR3 spans 14 amino acids. Between the trimmed V and J ends, which lost 3 bases and 0 bases, there was a span of 11 bases. CDR3 sequence reads: CSASGGNLNTEAFF. The CDR3 DNA is TGCAGTGCTAGTGGAGGGAACCTGAACACTGAAGCTTTCTTT.

The CDR3 nucleotides read TGTGCCAGCAGCTTGGGGGAAAACCCGCTTAGCAATCAGCCCCAGCATTTT. This gives the protein CASSLGENPLSNQPQHF. The chain couples TRBV7-6 to TRBJ1-5; D might be TRBD1 (5 bases). CDR3 length: 17 amino acids. Trimming pared 3 bases from V and 0 bases from J, leaving 15 bases between. CDR1 SGHVS and CDR2 FNYEAQ come from the germline V gene.